Below are 3 T cell receptor beta chains sequenced from a single sample in a study of blood T cell repertoires in COVID-19 (dated by TCRdb to the early 2020s). The library was prepared using the immunoSEQ multiplex PCR assay. The immuneACCESS repertoire file appears here via TCRdb, limited to in-frame rearrangements. These files lack a portion of the clones; in checked studies, under half of the deficit traces to unresolved V genes, and the cause of the others is not known. The sample yields tens of thousands of clones; 80% to 90% were counted once. The ten most abundant clones make up 18% of the sample. The specimen sequenced was peripheral blood. The receptors were sampled from a woman aged 55-69 years with COVID-19, enrolled during active disease.

The chain carries TRBV9 and TRBJ1-1, with TRBD1 matching over 7 bases. In germline, CDR1 is SGDLS, CDR2 YYNGEE. This CDR3 region has 16 residues. J was trimmed by 2 bases and V by 3 bases; bases with no gene match: 10. CDR3 region: CASSAQKGAQNTEAFF. Here the CDR3 DNA reads TGTGCCAGCAGCGCCCAAAAGGGGGCGCAAAACACTGAAGCTTTCTTT. Full variable domain (rest looked up from reference TRBV9 and TRBJ1-1): DSGVTQTPKHLITATGQRVTLRCSPRSGDLSVYWYQQSLDQGLQFLIQYYNGEERAKGNILERFSAQQFPDLHSELNLSSLELGDSALYFCASSAQKGAQNTEAFFGQGTRLTVV.

The chain recombines TRBV13 with TRBJ1-2; 8 bases fit TRBD1. Germline lookup yields CDR1 PRHDT and CDR2 FYEKMQ (reference sequence). The CDR3 contains 15 residues. The J segment lost 5 bases and the V segment lost 2 bases, leaving 7 bases of the junction unmatched. The CDR3 here is CASSLPDRVYYGYTF. CDR3 nucleotides: TGTGCCAGCAGCTTACCGGACAGGGTATATTATGGCTACACCTTC. The full variable domain, its missing parts supplied by reference TRBV13 and TRBJ1-2, is AAGVIQSPRHLIKEKRETATLKCYPIPRHDTVYWYQQGPGQDPQFLISFYEKMQSDKGSIPDRFSAQQFSDYHSELNMSSLELGDSALYFCASSLPDRVYYGYTFGSGTRLTVV.

The chain uses TRBV4-1 and TRBJ2-7; 14 bases align to TRBD2. CDR1 is MGHRA and CDR2 is YSYEKL in the germline V gene. V trimming: 1 base; J trimming: 7 bases; junction bases outside the gene matches: 6. The CDR3 extends over 16 amino acids. CDR3 DNA sequence: TGCGCCAGCAGCCAAGTTGGGACTAGCGGGAGTTTGGAGCAGTACTTC. It yields the protein CASSQVGTSGSLEQYF.